These 21 T cell receptor beta chains share one sample of origin, sequenced in a study of blood T cells in healthy people across ages. It was with a sample-barcoded 5' primer and a J-beta primer mix that a second PCR of about 7 to 12 cycles was run. TCRdb called the 5' RACE reads again in MiXCR, with one record for every CDR3 protein. The table has just over 1 million distinct CDR3 sequences, 40% to 50% seen once. Sequenced: blood. These TCRs come from an older woman in good health.

This clonotype appeared a single time. This rearrangement joins TRBV6-5 to TRBJ2-7, with 10 positions matching TRBD1. The CDR3 contains 14 residues. Germline CDR1 MNHEY, CDR2 SVGAGI. Trimming removed 11 bases from V and 2 bases from J; junction bases left unmatched: 9. This chain's CDR3 is CALGRDRGTYEQYF. CDR3 DNA sequence: TGTGCCTTAGGAAGGGACAGGGGCACCTACGAGCAGTACTTC.

The chain is built from TRBV15 and TRBJ2-7; possibly TRBD1 or TRBD2 for D (5 bases each). The germline gives CDR1 LNHNV, CDR2 YYDKDF (reference sequence). Trimming removed 5 bases at V and 1 base at J, with 12 bases between. The CDR3 sequence is 14 residues long. Here the CDR3 DNA reads TGTGCCACCAGCGGGGACCGACGATCCTACGAGCAGTACTTC. Protein product: CATSGDRRSYEQYF.

The chain links TRBV10-1 to TRBJ2-1, with 9 bases matching TRBD1. Germline-derived CDR1 and CDR2 are WNHNN and SYGVQD (reference sequence). V shed 6 bases and J 7 bases; nucleotides not matched to a gene: 10. The CDR3 has 15 residues. CDR3 residues: CASREPGQGSNEQFF. In nucleotides, the CDR3 is TGCGCCAGCAGAGAACCGGGACAGGGTTCAAATGAGCAGTTCTTC.

This clonotype was observed a handful of times. The chain recombines TRBV12-3 or TRBV12-4 with TRBJ2-7, with TRBD2 as a possible D gene (5 bases). Trimming removed 7 bases at V and 1 base at J, with 8 bases between. The CDR3 runs 12 residues. The CDR3 DNA is TGTGCCAGCAAGACTACTTCCTACGAGCAGTACTTC. This gives the protein CASKTTSYEQYF.

This clonotype has ten or more counts. A clone one base away is much larger, so this may be a read error. V and J are TRBV20-1 and TRBJ2-1; D is ambiguous. The last part of the DNA fits TRBJ2-7 better; the J call may be wrong. The CDR3 is 14 amino acids. The germline V gene has CDR1 DFQATT and CDR2 SNEGSKA (reference sequence). This chain's CDR3 is CSARPPPSYNEQYF. The CDR3 DNA sequence: TGCAGTGCTAGACCTCCGCCCTCCTACAATGAGCAGTACTTC.

This clonotype was recorded only once. This chain joins TRBV7-9 and TRBJ1-4, with unresolved D. The CDR3 is made up of 15 amino acids. Per germline, CDR1 SEHNR and CDR2 FQNEAQ (reference sequence). Trimming removed 5 bases from V and 0 bases from J, with 10 bases in between. The chain's CDR3 is CASSNPRTTNEKLFF. The CDR3 region has the DNA TGTGCCAGCAGCAATCCTCGGACAACTAATGAAAAACTGTTTTTT.

The rearrangement joins TRBV5-1 to TRBJ1-4; the match to TRBD1 covers 9 bases. The CDR3 length is 14 residues. CDR1 and CDR2 (germline): SGHRS, YFSETQ. V was clipped by 4 bases and J by 7 bases; unmatched bases: 5. The CDR3 loop is CASSQGTGSEKLFF. Written as DNA, the CDR3 is TGCGCCAGCAGCCAAGGGACAGGGAGTGAAAAACTGTTTTTT. The variable domain in full, with the rest retrieved from reference TRBV5-1 and TRBJ1-4, is KAGVTQTPRYLIKTRGQQVTLSCSPISGHRSVSWYQQTPGQGLQFLFEYFSETQRNKGNFPGRFSGRQFSNSRSEMNVSTLELGDSALYLCASSQGTGSEKLFFGSGTQLSVL.

The CDR3 reads CSAGSGRDNTQYF. CDR3 nucleotides: TGCAGTGCTGGGAGCGGGAGGGATAATACGCAGTATTTT. The chain joins TRBV20-1 to TRBJ2-3, with 10 bases lining up with TRBD2. The CDR3 has 13 amino acids. Trimming cost V 5 bases and J 7 bases; bases outside gene matches: 6. The germline CDR1 and CDR2 sequences are DFQATT and SNEGSKA (reference sequence).

The chain combines TRBV20-1 with TRBJ1-1; no firm D call. CDR1 is DFQATT and CDR2 is SNEGSKA in the germline V gene (reference sequence). V dropped 0 bases and J dropped 1 base, with 6 bases sitting between them. There are 13 residues in the CDR3. The CDR3 spells CSARELANTEAFF. CDR3 bases: TGCAGTGCTAGAGAACTGGCGAACACTGAAGCTTTCTTT.

This clonotype was detected only a few times. The chain joins TRBV5-5 to TRBJ2-1; 13 bases are a match to TRBD2. The V segment lost 1 base and the J segment 5 bases; nucleotides outside the gene matches: 3. Per the germline V gene, CDR1 is SGHKS and CDR2 is YYEKEE (reference sequence). There are 16 residues in the CDR3. The CDR3 loop reads CASSLNGLAGDNEQFF. The CDR3 DNA reads TGTGCCAGCAGCTTGAATGGACTAGCGGGGGACAATGAGCAGTTCTTC. Filled out from reference TRBV5-5 and TRBJ2-1, the complete variable domain reads DAGVTQSPTHLIKTRGQQVTLRCSPISGHKSVSWYQQVLGQGPQFIFQYYEKEERGRGNFPDRFSARQFPNYSSELNVNALLLGDSALYLCASSLNGLAGDNEQFFGPGTRLTVL.

This sequence joins TRBV25-1 and TRBJ1-1, with unresolved D. The CDR3 contains 14 residues. From germline, CDR1 is MGHDK and CDR2 SYGVNS. Trimming removed 4 bases at V and 10 bases at J, with 19 bases between. The CDR3 loop reads CASSARAQEGVAFF. CDR3 in DNA: TGTGCCAGCAGTGCGAGAGCTCAGGAGGGTGTAGCTTTCTTT.

The J gene is TRBJ1-4, the V gene TRBV10-3, with D tentatively TRBD1 (6 bases). V was pared by 0 bases and J by 4 bases, with 9 bases between. Germline V CDR1 and CDR2: ENHRY, SYGVKD. This CDR3 contains 15 residues. Written as DNA, the CDR3 is TGTGCCATCAGTGAGTCCAGGACAGTTAATGAAAAACTGTTTTTT. As protein: CAISESRTVNEKLFF.

In this sample, this clonotype turned up a few times. The chain employs TRBV5-1 and TRBJ2-7; the match to TRBD1 covers 11 bases. V lost 4 bases and J lost 3; bases outside the gene matches: 6. This CDR3 has 15 amino acids. In germline, CDR1 is SGHRS, CDR2 YFSETQ. CDR3 DNA sequence: TGCGCCAGCAGCCAGGACAGGGGGCGCGTCTACGAGCAGTACTTC. This encodes CASSQDRGRVYEQYF.

The J gene is TRBJ2-5, the V gene TRBV7-2, with D possibly being TRBD1 (5 bases). TRBJ2-7 matches the DNA end more closely, so the J call is doubtful. CDR3 size: 15 residues. Germline-derived CDR1 and CDR2 are SGHTA and FQGNSA. The CDR3 sequence is CASSSTGFSPYEQYF. The CDR3 DNA follows: TGTGCCAGCAGCTCAACAGGTTTTTCCCCCTACGAGCAGTACTTC.

The V gene is TRBV20-1, the J gene TRBJ2-1; TRBD1 matches at 9 bases. The CDR3 extends over 12 amino acids. The germline V gene encodes CDR1 DFQATT and CDR2 SNEGSKA (reference sequence). V lost 6 bases and J lost 9; bases outside the gene matches: 6. The CDR3 loop is CSARTGGSEQFF. In nucleotides, the CDR3 is TGCAGTGCGCGAACAGGGGGCAGTGAGCAGTTCTTC.

V gene TRBV6-5 combines with J gene TRBJ2-7; D might be TRBD1 (5 bases). CDR3 size: 13 residues. Germline V gene lookup returns CDR1 MNHEY and CDR2 SVGAGI. The ends were cut back, 5 bases at V and 7 bases at J, with 15 bases in the middle. The DNA for the CDR3 is TGTGCCAGCAGTACCACACAGGTTAATGAGCAGTACTTC. Its protein product is CASSTTQVNEQYF.

In its sample, this clonotype was seen a few times. The chain uses TRBV20-1 and TRBJ1-1, with D possibly TRBD1 on 5 matching bases. Germline CDR1 and CDR2: DFQATT and SNEGSKA (reference sequence). This CDR3 has 15 residues. V was cut by 0 bases and J by 0 bases, with 11 bases left in between. The chain's CDR3 is CSARETAILNTEAFF. The CDR3 nucleotides read TGCAGTGCTAGAGAGACAGCCATTTTGAACACTGAAGCTTTCTTT.

This rearrangement joins TRBV29-1 to TRBJ1-2, with a tentative D call TRBD1 (5 bases). Trimming took off 4 bases at V and 5 bases at J, with 17 bases between the two ends. CDR1 and CDR2 from the germline V gene are SQVTM and ANQGSEA. This CDR3 has 14 residues. As DNA, the CDR3 is TGCAGCGTTGGGGGGGACGGGTTCCTTTATGGCTACACCTTC. Amino acids: CSVGGDGFLYGYTF. The entire variable domain, with the rest obtained from reference TRBV29-1 and TRBJ1-2, is as follows: SAVISQKPSRDICQRGTSLTIQCQVDSQVTMMFWYRQQPGQSLTLIATANQGSEATYESGFVIDKFPISRPNLTFSTLTVSNMSPEDSSIYLCSVGGDGFLYGYTFGSGTRLTVV.

Only a few counts were recorded for this clonotype. The chain recombines TRBV11-1 with TRBJ2-4; 9 nucleotides agree with TRBD1. The CDR3 has 16 amino acids. The V segment lost 5 bases and the J segment 3 bases; nucleotides outside the gene matches: 8. In germline, CDR1 is SGHAT, CDR2 FQDESV (reference sequence). Here the CDR3 DNA reads TGTGCCAGCAGCACGAACCGGGACAGGGTCAAAAACATTCAGTACTTC. Translating it yields CASSTNRDRVKNIQYF. Full variable domain (remainder filled in from reference TRBV11-1 and TRBJ2-4): EAEVAQSPRYKITEKSQAVAFWCDPISGHATLYWYRQILGQGPELLVQFQDESVVDDSQLPKDRFSAERLKGVDSTLKIQPAELGDSAMYLCASSTNRDRVKNIQYFGAGTRLSVL.

This sequence joins TRBV25-1 and TRBJ1-5; D remains unclear. This CDR3 contains 14 residues. In germline, CDR1 is MGHDK, CDR2 SYGVNS. The V gene lost 3 bases and the J gene lost 6 bases, with 12 bases spanning the gap. CDR3 residues: CASSDEGRGQPQHF. The CDR3 region has the DNA TGTGCCAGCAGTGATGAGGGTCGTGGTCAGCCCCAGCATTTT.

This clonotype was observed a few times. The V call is TRBV9, the J call TRBJ2-1, with 9 bases that match TRBD2. Per the germline V gene, CDR1 is SGDLS and CDR2 is YYNGEE. There are 16 residues in the CDR3. Trimming took 0 bases from V and 7 from J; bases not matched to a gene: 8. The CDR3 sequence: CASSVEVAGAWNEQFF. CDR3 DNA sequence: TGTGCCAGCAGCGTAGAGGTAGCGGGAGCTTGGAATGAGCAGTTCTTC.